This passage covers 6 T cell receptor beta chains from one sample sequenced in a study of long-term antiretroviral therapy in people with HIV (dated by TCRdb to 2021 to 2024). Sequencing of the TRB variable region was done with the immunoSEQ hsTCRB v3.0 assay at survey level resolution. In TCRdb, the immuneACCESS table is reduced to in-frame sequences with V and J assigned. These tables do not hold every clone; where another copy was compared, an unresolved V gene accounts for under half, and the others remain unexplained. This sample lists under 45,000 clones; 85% to 90% were detected once. The ten biggest clones cover 4% of the sample. Sequencing used unsorted PBMCs, obtained 1.2 years after starting antiretroviral therapy. These receptors were taken from a woman in her fifties or sixties with HIV.

The chain couples TRBV7-2 to TRBJ2-5; a weak D match, TRBD1 (6 bases). Germline CDR1 and CDR2: SGHTA and FQGNSA. Between the trimmed V and J ends, which lost 6 bases and 5 bases, there was a span of 16 bases. The CDR3 loop spans 14 amino acids. The CDR3 protein is CASRSTGSVETQYF. CDR3 nucleotide sequence: TGTGCCAGCAGATCGACAGGTAGTGTGGAGACCCAGTACTTC.

The V call is TRBV6-4, the J call TRBJ2-7; 7 positions match TRBD1. V shed 7 bases, J shed 4 bases, and the junction held 4 bases outside the gene matches. In germline, CDR1 is MRHNA, CDR2 SNTAGT. The CDR3 length is 12 residues. CDR3 nucleotide sequence: TGTGCCAGCACTGGGACAGCTTACGAGCAGTACTTC. Protein: CASTGTAYEQYF.

The chain carries TRBV2 and TRBJ2-1; TRBD2 aligns across 11 bases. J lost 3 bases, V lost 11 bases, and 3 bases had no gene match. This CDR3 has 13 residues. Germline values: CDR1 SNHLY, CDR2 FYNNEI. The CDR3 region has the DNA TGTGCCGGTAGCGGGGGGGTCTACAATGAGCAGTTCTTC. Translating gives CAGSGGVYNEQFF.

The V gene is TRBV27, the J gene TRBJ2-2; TRBD1 matches 7 bases. CDR1 is MNHEY, CDR2 SMNVEV, per germline (reference sequence). After removal of 3 bases from V and 0 bases from J, the junction contained 10 bases not matched to a gene. This CDR3 is 18 amino acids long. The DNA of the CDR3 is TGTGCCAGCAGTTTTCCGGGCGACAGGGAACCGAACACCGGGGAGCTGTTTTTT. It translates to CASSFPGDREPNTGELFF.

The chain is built from TRBV7-2 and TRBJ1-1, with D maybe TRBD1 (5 bases). V lost 3 bases to trimming and J lost 6 bases, with 14 bases between them. Germline lookup yields CDR1 SGHTA and CDR2 FQGNSA. The CDR3 is made up of 14 amino acids. The CDR3 sequence is CASSFSQGRAEAFF. CDR3 in DNA: TGTGCCAGCAGCTTCTCTCAGGGCAGAGCTGAAGCTTTCTTT.

The V call is TRBV6-5, the J call TRBJ1-1; weak D call: TRBD1 (5 bases). CDR1 is MNHEY, CDR2 SVGAGI, per germline. V was trimmed by 0 bases and J by 1 base, leaving 12 bases between them. The CDR3 is 16 residues long. The CDR3 loop is CASSYSGVRGNTEAFF. The CDR3 DNA reads TGTGCCAGCAGTTACTCAGGGGTGCGTGGGAACACTGAAGCTTTCTTT.